This entry lists 26 T cell receptor beta chains sequenced from one sample in a study of shared clonotypes between healthy human individuals. Clones were read by immunoSEQ multiplex PCR, and TCRdb kept only the in-frame ones, dropping some. This table has roughly 590,000 clones, 95% to 96% appearing once. Naive CD8 populations comprised CD45RO-negative cells positively selected for CCR7, excluding terminally differentiated effector memory CD45RA+ cells. The source material was naive CD8+ T cells sorted from blood. All receptors come from a woman aged 25 to 39 in good health.

V is TRBV5-6 and J is TRBJ2-5; tentatively, D is TRBD1 (6 bases). The CDR3 sequence is 14 residues long. Germline values: CDR1 SGHDT, CDR2 YYEEEE. Trimming cost V 0 bases and J 5 bases, with 11 bases left between them. The DNA of the CDR3 is TGTGCCAGCAGCTTGGGTCAGGGGCTTGAGACCCAGTACTTC. The encoded protein is CASSLGQGLETQYF.

The genes are TRBV9 and TRBJ1-1; D not certain. Trimming removed 3 bases at V and 5 bases at J, with 17 bases between. Per germline, CDR1 SGDLS and CDR2 YYNGEE. CDR3 length: 15 amino acids. CDR3 protein: CASSEAGGPGTEAFF. The DNA of the CDR3 is TGTGCCAGCAGCGAAGCGGGAGGGCCCGGGACTGAAGCTTTCTTT.

The chain employs TRBV7-6 and TRBJ2-7; unclear D gene. The CDR3 consists of 12 residues. The V gene lost 5 bases and the J gene lost 5 bases, with 10 bases spanning the gap. In germline, CDR1 is SGHVS, CDR2 FNYEAQ. This CDR3 reads CASSPSGNEQYF. The CDR3 DNA follows: TGTGCCAGCAGCCCCTCAGGCAACGAGCAGTACTTC.

The chain couples TRBV6-1 to TRBJ2-1; 10 nucleotides match TRBD2. The CDR3 extends over 14 amino acids. Losses at the gene ends were 4 bases for V and 9 bases for J; bases not matched to a gene: 6. Germline CDR1 reads MNHNS; CDR2 reads SASEGT. The chain's CDR3 is CASSGGTSVGEQFF. CDR3 bases: TGTGCCAGCAGTGGGGGGACTAGCGTCGGTGAGCAGTTCTTC.

The chain joins TRBV11-1 to TRBJ2-7; TRBD1 is a possible D gene (6 bases). Looked up from germline, CDR1 is SGHAT and CDR2 is FQDESV (reference sequence). The CDR3 length is 15 residues. V dropped 6 bases and J dropped 2 bases, with 17 bases sitting between them. The CDR3 protein is CASRGERRGPYEQYF. The CDR3 DNA is TGTGCCAGCAGAGGGGAGCGCAGGGGCCCCTACGAGCAGTACTTC.

The CDR3 sequence is CASSLGQGNTPLHF. The CDR3 coding sequence is TGTGCCAGCAGTCTCGGACAGGGCAATACACCCCTCCACTTT. This chain links TRBV27 with TRBJ1-6; 8 nucleotides agree with TRBD1. Germline lookup yields CDR1 MNHEY and CDR2 SMNVEV (reference sequence). Trimming removed 5 bases from V and 11 bases from J; junction bases left unmatched: 8. CDR3 length: 14 residues.

The chain has TRBV6-5 and TRBJ1-2; possibly TRBD1 for D (5 bases). CDR3 size: 15 residues. V lost 0 bases, J lost 4 bases, and 12 bases lay in between. Looked up from germline, CDR1 is MNHEY and CDR2 is SVGAGI. The CDR3 DNA sequence: TGTGCCAGCAGTTACTCGCCCCAGGACATCTATGGCTACACCTTC. Its translation: CASSYSPQDIYGYTF.

The CDR3 DNA follows: TGTGCCACCAGCACATTAGGGGGACAGAACACTGAAGCTTTCTTT. It yields the protein CATSTLGGQNTEAFF. The chain uses TRBV15 and TRBJ1-1, with TRBD1 as a possible D gene (6 bases). The germline V and J ends were trimmed by 4 bases and 1 base, with 13 bases remaining between them. CDR1 LNHNV and CDR2 YYDKDF come from the germline V gene (reference sequence). This CDR3 region has 15 residues.

The chain uses TRBV9 and TRBJ2-3; possibly TRBD2 for D (6 bases). CDR1 is SGDLS, CDR2 YYNGEE, per germline. The V gene lost 5 bases and the J gene lost 3 bases, with 13 bases spanning the gap. CDR3 length: 14 residues. CDR3 protein: CASSPLGGTDTQYF. CDR3 DNA: TGTGCCAGCAGTCCTTTGGGGGGTACAGATACGCAGTATTTT.

The chain employs TRBV28 and TRBJ2-3; D call uncertain. V was clipped by 6 bases and J by 2 bases, with 18 bases between them. CDR1 MDHEN and CDR2 SYDVKM come from the germline V gene. The CDR3 runs 16 residues. As DNA, the CDR3 is TGTGCCAGCAGCTCCCTTACTGTTTTCGACACAGATACGCAGTATTTT. Translation gives CASSSLTVFDTDTQYF.

This sequence joins TRBV11-2 and TRBJ2-5; D remains ambiguous. Gene TRBJ2-7 matches the end of the DNA better, so the J call may be wrong. Germline V lookup: CDR1 SGHAT, CDR2 FQNNGV. This CDR3 comprises 12 residues. The chain's CDR3 is CASSLVVYEQYF. As DNA, the CDR3 is TGTGCCAGCAGCTTAGTGGTCTACGAGCAGTACTTC.

With respect to this clone: Other nucleotide sequences from this sample produce the same CDR3. In DNA, the CDR3 is TGTGCCAGTAGTGCAACAGATACGCAGTATTTT. The encoded protein is CASSATDTQYF. The chain joins TRBV19 to TRBJ2-3, with D uncertain. Trimming left V 5 bases short and J 3 bases short, with 3 bases between. Germline loops: CDR1 LNHDA, CDR2 SQIVND (reference sequence). The CDR3 spans 11 residues.

The CDR3 spells CASSYSTGQRIEQYF. CDR3 in DNA: TGTGCCAGCAGTTACTCGACAGGGCAGAGAATCGAGCAGTACTTC. The chain carries TRBV6-5 and TRBJ2-5; 7 positions agree with TRBD1. The J call could be wrong; TRBJ2-7 is a better fit for the DNA end. The germline V gene encodes CDR1 MNHEY and CDR2 SVGAGI. The CDR3 runs to 15 residues.

The CDR3: CASSPSTGTGELFF. Written as DNA, the CDR3 is TGTGCCAGCAGTCCCTCGACGGGGACCGGGGAGCTGTTTTTT. The chain uses TRBV28 and TRBJ2-2; D perhaps matches TRBD2 (5 bases). The CDR3 loop spans 14 amino acids. Trimming pared 5 bases from V and 5 bases from J, leaving 12 bases between. Per germline, CDR1 MDHEN and CDR2 SYDVKM.

This chain joins TRBV6-5 and TRBJ2-7; 9 bases are a match to TRBD1. J was trimmed by 3 bases and V by 0 bases; bases with no gene match: 6. The CDR3 runs to 16 residues. Per the germline V gene, CDR1 is MNHEY and CDR2 is SVGAGI. Written as DNA, the CDR3 is TGTGCCAGCAGTTACTCGACAGGGGGTGTCGACTACGAGCAGTACTTC. It encodes CASSYSTGGVDYEQYF.

This chain connects TRBV7-9 to TRBJ2-3; unclear D gene. Germline V lookup: CDR1 SEHNR, CDR2 FQNEAQ (reference sequence). This CDR3 spans 14 amino acids. Trimming removed 4 bases at V and 4 bases at J, with 12 bases between. CDR3 sequence reads: CASSSRPDPDTQYF. CDR3 nucleotide sequence: TGTGCCAGCAGCTCCCGCCCGGATCCAGATACGCAGTATTTT.

The chain carries TRBV5-6 and TRBJ2-5; no clear D. Germline V gene sequence: CDR1 SGHDT, CDR2 YYEEEE. This CDR3 is built from 13 residues. V lost 0 bases and J lost 0, with 3 bases in between. The CDR3 region has the DNA TGTGCCAGCAGCTTGGGGGACCAAGAGACCCAGTACTTC. Translated: CASSLGDQETQYF.

The J gene is TRBJ2-3, the V gene TRBV19; D remains ambiguous. V lost 5 bases, J lost 2 bases, and 20 bases lay in between. The germline V gene encodes CDR1 LNHDA and CDR2 SQIVND (reference sequence). This CDR3 contains 17 residues. The CDR3, as DNA: TGTGCCAGTAGTGCCAGCCTAGTGGCTGATCCCACAGATACGCAGTATTTT. Translation: CASSASLVADPTDTQYF.

CDR3 DNA: TGTGCCAGCAGCGAGACGGGCAATCAGCCCCAGCATTTT. Translating it yields CASSETGNQPQHF. The chain employs TRBV7-9 and TRBJ1-5; no clear D gene. The length of the CDR3 is 13 residues. The V gene's germline CDR1 is SEHNR and CDR2 FQNEAQ (reference sequence). Trimming shortened V by 5 bases and J by 2 bases, and 7 bases separated the two germline ends.

As concerns this clone: Germline is not matched at one junction end, which may reflect a read error. The chain couples TRBV5-1 to TRBJ1-4; D remains unclear. The germline V gene has CDR1 SGHRS and CDR2 YFSETQ. The CDR3 consists of 16 residues. DNA for the CDR3: TGCGCCAGCAGTTTGGGAGTGGTCTCGCCAAATGAAAAACTGTTTTTT. Protein product: CASSLGVVSPNEKLFF.

The chain has TRBV7-9 and TRBJ2-2, with TRBD2 matching 13 bases. Germline-derived CDR1 and CDR2 are SEHNR and FQNEAQ (reference sequence). The J segment lost 7 bases and the V segment lost 3 bases, leaving 5 bases of the junction unmatched. This CDR3 comprises 16 residues. CDR3 DNA: TGTGCCAGCAGCTTCGGGACTAGCGGGAACGGCGGGGAGCTGTTTTTT. This gives the protein CASSFGTSGNGGELFF.

The CDR3 coding sequence is TGTGCCAGCAGCCCCCCGGTGAGGCCCTCTGGAAACACCATATATTTT. Residues: CASSPPVRPSGNTIYF. The J gene is TRBJ1-3, the V gene TRBV7-9; D unresolved. The CDR3 is made up of 16 amino acids. V lost 5 bases and J lost 0, with 14 bases in between. CDR1 is SEHNR, CDR2 FQNEAQ, per germline (reference sequence).

This chain links TRBV18 with TRBJ2-1, with D possibly matching TRBD2 (6 bases). Germline CDR1 KGHSH, CDR2 LQKENI. This CDR3 has 16 residues. V gave up 5 bases and J gave up 4 bases, with 18 bases separating them. CDR3 bases: TGTGCCAGCTCATCCTTTGCGGAGGGGACTTACAATGAGCAGTTCTTC. This gives the protein CASSSFAEGTYNEQFF.

This chain uses TRBV7-9 with TRBJ2-1; D uncertain. Germline CDR1 and CDR2: SEHNR and FQNEAQ (reference sequence). V was cut by 0 bases and J by 15 bases, with 9 bases left in between. The CDR3 consists of 11 residues. This chain's CDR3 is CASSLALGPFF. The DNA for the CDR3 is TGTGCCAGCAGCTTAGCTCTTGGGCCGTTCTTC.

The rearrangement uses TRBV6-5 and TRBJ1-3; 7 bases are a match to TRBD1. The CDR3 spans 15 residues. Germline V lookup: CDR1 MNHEY, CDR2 SVGAGI. Unmatched junction bases numbered 14, after V lost 8 bases and J lost 7 bases. CDR3 bases: TGTGCCAGCCAAGCTACAACAGGGGTGCTTAACACCATATATTTT. Its protein product is CASQATTGVLNTIYF.

J is TRBJ2-5 and V is TRBV28; D may be TRBD2 (6 bases). Germline V lookup: CDR1 MDHEN, CDR2 SYDVKM. Trimming pared 5 bases from V and 1 base from J, leaving 11 bases between. CDR3 size: 14 residues. Here the CDR3 reads CASSPRRVQETQYF. CDR3 nucleotides: TGTGCCAGCAGTCCTCGGAGGGTCCAAGAGACCCAGTACTTC.